The 23 T cell receptor beta chains listed next were all sequenced from one sample in a study of Graves' ophthalmopathy and Graves' hyperthyroidism. Amplified TCR beta CDR3 regions were obtained using RNA transcripts as template. After a first-round RT-PCR with HTBI primers, a second-round multiplex PCR was run. TCRdb passed the multiplex PCR reads through MiXCR, listing each CDR3 protein once. The sample contains roughly 500,000 distinct CDR3 sequences, around an eighth of which appear only once. The sequenced sample consisted of blood. The origin of the receptors is a woman in her twenties or thirties with Graves' ophthalmopathy.

At least ten counts were recorded for this clonotype. The chain has TRBV6-1 and TRBJ1-1; 9 bases agree with TRBD1. Trimming cost V 4 bases and J 0 bases; bases outside gene matches: 3. Germline loops: CDR1 MNHNS, CDR2 SASEGT. The CDR3 is 15 residues long. The CDR3, as DNA: TGTGCCAGCAGTGCATGGACAGGGGTGAACACTGAAGCTTTCTTT. Translation gives CASSAWTGVNTEAFF.

In this sample, this clonotype turned up a few times. The chain couples TRBV11-2 to TRBJ2-2, with D perhaps TRBD2 (6 bases). The V end lost 5 bases, the J end lost 6 bases, and 13 bases lay between the germline ends. Germline CDR1 is SGHAT and CDR2 is FQNNGV. There are 14 residues in the CDR3. The CDR3 DNA is TGTGCCAGCAGCCCGCTAGCGACGTCCGGGGAGCTGTTTTTT. Translation: CASSPLATSGELFF.

There are many counts of this clonotype. This chain links TRBV20-1 with TRBJ2-7; TRBD2 matches 13 bases. The ends lost 7 bases at V and 7 bases at J; junction bases unmatched: 13. The germline gives CDR1 DFQATT, CDR2 SNEGSKA (reference sequence). The CDR3 is made up of 15 amino acids. The chain's CDR3 is CSVTTPGLAGWEQYF. CDR3 sequence (DNA): TGCAGTGTTACCACCCCGGGACTAGCGGGATGGGAGCAGTACTTC.

Only a few counts were recorded for this clonotype. The V call is TRBV18, the J call TRBJ2-5; TRBD2 agrees at 8 bases. Losses at the gene ends were 3 bases for V and 2 bases for J; bases not matched to a gene: 5. This CDR3 spans 15 amino acids. CDR1 and CDR2 (germline): KGHSH, LQKENI. CDR3 amino acids: CASSPISGNQETQYF. The CDR3 coding sequence is TGTGCCAGCTCACCCATTAGCGGGAATCAAGAGACCCAGTACTTC.

Remarks on this clonotype: This may be a read error: a much more frequent sequence differs by one nucleotide. V and J are TRBV18 and TRBJ2-5; TRBD1 matches 7 bases. Germline CDR1 and CDR2: KGHSH and LQKENI. V trimming: 3 bases; J trimming: 7 bases; junction bases outside the gene matches: 8. The CDR3 runs to 14 residues. The CDR3: CASSPLQGWATQYF. In nucleotides, the CDR3 is TGTGCCAGCTCACCTCTACAGGGGTGGGCGACCCAGTACTTC. The entire variable domain, with the rest obtained from reference TRBV18 and TRBJ2-5, is as follows: NAGVMQNPRHLVRRRGQEARLRCSPMKGHSHVYWYRQLPEEGLKFMVYLQKENIIDESGMPKERFSAEFPKEGPSILRIQQVVRGDSAAYFCASSPLQGWATQYFGPGTRLLVL.

This clonotype showed up many times. J is TRBJ1-2 and V is TRBV11-2; no definite D call. Trimming took off 1 base at V and 5 bases at J, with 11 bases between the two ends. From germline, CDR1 is SGHAT and CDR2 FQNNGV. CDR3 length: 14 residues. The CDR3 DNA follows: TGTGCCAGCAGCTTAGGTGGCGGATCGTATGGCTACACCTTC. Its translation: CASSLGGGSYGYTF.

This clonotype occurred many times. Germline is not matched at one junction end, which may reflect a read error. The chain couples TRBV27 to TRBJ1-1, with D maybe TRBD1 (5 bases). The germline V gene has CDR1 MNHEY and CDR2 SMNVEV (reference sequence). This CDR3 is 13 amino acids long. The CDR3 protein is CASSPTGTAVALF. The DNA for the CDR3 is TGTGCCAGCAGTCCCACCGGGACCGCCGTGGCTCTCTTT.

This clonotype was counted at least ten times. The rearrangement links TRBV2 to TRBJ2-7; D gene uncertain. Germline-derived CDR1 and CDR2 are SNHLY and FYNNEI. Trimming shortened V by 4 bases and J by 0 bases, and 10 bases separated the two germline ends. The CDR3 length is 14 residues. The CDR3 loop reads CASSGITSSYEQYF. As DNA, the CDR3 is TGTGCCAGCAGTGGGATAACAAGCTCCTACGAGCAGTACTTC.

This clonotype has at least ten counts. This chain joins TRBV5-1 and TRBJ1-2, with D possibly TRBD1 on 5 matching bases. The CDR3 extends over 16 amino acids. Trimming took off 0 bases at V and 5 bases at J, with 17 bases between the two ends. Germline CDR1 is SGHRS and CDR2 is YFSETQ. DNA for the CDR3: TGCGCCAGCAGCTTGGGAGGGACGTCCCTTTTATATGGCTACACCTTC. It encodes CASSLGGTSLLYGYTF. The variable domain in full, completed from reference TRBV5-1 and TRBJ1-2, reads KAGVTQTPRYLIKTRGQQVTLSCSPISGHRSVSWYQQTPGQGLQFLFEYFSETQRNKGNFPGRFSGRQFSNSRSEMNVSTLELGDSALYLCASSLGGTSLLYGYTFGSGTRLTVV.

This clonotype was picked up many times. J is TRBJ1-5 and V is TRBV4-1; D unresolved. This CDR3 comprises 13 residues. CDR1 MGHRA and CDR2 YSYEKL come from the germline V gene. V was trimmed by 0 bases and J by 3 bases, leaving 3 bases between them. The chain's CDR3 is CASSQEANQPQHF. The CDR3 DNA is TGCGCCAGCAGCCAAGAAGCCAATCAGCCCCAGCATTTT.

This clonotype was observed many times. V gene TRBV10-3 combines with J gene TRBJ2-7; no reliable D call. The ends were cut back, 8 bases at V and 3 bases at J, with 14 bases in the middle. Germline values: CDR1 ENHRY, CDR2 SYGVKD. There are 13 residues in the CDR3. The CDR3 coding sequence is TGTGCCATCTCACTAAAGGATGGCTACGAGCAGTACTTC. Protein sequence: CAISLKDGYEQYF.

This clonotype appeared many times. The V and J genes are TRBV2 and TRBJ2-2, with D possibly being TRBD1 (5 bases). CDR1 is SNHLY and CDR2 is FYNNEI in the germline V gene. This CDR3 has 15 residues. Between the trimmed V and J ends, which lost 6 bases and 4 bases, there was a span of 15 bases. The CDR3 sequence is CASRETDTFTGELFF. CDR3 bases: TGTGCCAGCAGAGAAACGGACACCTTCACCGGGGAGCTGTTTTTT. Using reference TRBV2 and TRBJ2-2 for the parts outside the CDR3, the full variable domain is EPEVTQTPSHQVTQMGQEVILRCVPISNHLYFYWYRQILGQKVEFLVSFYNNEISEKSEIFDDQFSVERPDGSNFTLKIRSTKLEDSAMYFCASRETDTFTGELFFGEGSRLTVL.

This chain uses TRBV27 with TRBJ2-7; D may match TRBD1 or TRBD2 (6 bases each). The CDR3 is 15 residues long. The germline CDR1 and CDR2 sequences are MNHEY and SMNVEV (reference sequence). V was trimmed by 3 bases and J by 3 bases, leaving 15 bases between them. The CDR3 coding sequence is TGTGCCAGCAGTTTCTCTACAGGAGGGGGCTACGAGCAGTACTTC. Residues: CASSFSTGGGYEQYF.

J is TRBJ2-7 and V is TRBV28; D is undetermined. The CDR3 is 13 residues long. The germline V gene has CDR1 MDHEN and CDR2 SYDVKM. Trimming removed 6 bases from V and 2 bases from J, with 11 bases in between. Here the CDR3 DNA reads TGTGCCAGCAGCCCCTTATCCGCCTACGAGCAGTACTTC. It translates to CASSPLSAYEQYF.

Ten or more counts support this clonotype. Given the absence of the conserved phenylalanine or tryptophan at the CDR3 end, a read error is likely. The V and J genes are TRBV6-5 and TRBJ1-1, with D possibly TRBD1 on 5 matching bases. The germline V gene has CDR1 MNHEY and CDR2 SVGAGI. CDR3 length: 14 amino acids. The V end was cut by 2 bases, the J end by 1 base, with 8 bases between. This CDR3 reads CASSYVQGNTEAFL. In DNA, the CDR3 is TGTGCCAGCAGTTACGTCCAGGGGAACACTGAAGCTTTCCTT.

The table lists this clonotype with a count of one. A much larger clone sits a single nucleotide away, making a read error possible. The chain is built from TRBV6-1 and TRBJ1-6, with D tentatively TRBD1 (5 bases). Trimming stripped 7 bases from V and 10 bases from J, with 14 bases between. There are 13 residues in the CDR3. Per the germline V gene, CDR1 is MNHNS and CDR2 is SASEGT. The CDR3 DNA follows: TGTGCCAGCACCGGATTGGGGGAGTCACCCCTCCACTTT. It codes for CASTGLGESPLHF.

This clonotype turned up a few times. V usage is TRBV15 and J usage is TRBJ2-7; the match to TRBD2 covers 9 bases. CDR3 length: 15 residues. V shed 4 bases and J 4 bases; nucleotides not matched to a gene: 8. Germline lookup yields CDR1 LNHNV and CDR2 YYDKDF (reference sequence). The CDR3 reads CATSIDLAGLYEQYF. The DNA of the CDR3 is TGTGCCACCAGCATCGACCTAGCGGGGTTATACGAGCAGTACTTC.

This clonotype was found many times. This CDR3 is CASSYVLYEQYF. The CDR3 DNA follows: TGTGCCAGCAGTTACGTTCTCTACGAGCAGTACTTC. The chain couples TRBV6-2 or TRBV6-3 to TRBJ2-7; D call uncertain. The CDR3 is made up of 12 amino acids. Per the germline V gene, CDR1 is MNHEY and CDR2 is SVGEGT. Deletions cut 2 bases from V and 3 bases from J, with 5 bases between.

This clonotype was counted ten times or more. The V gene is TRBV18, the J gene TRBJ2-7; the D gene is possibly TRBD2 (6 bases). V lost 3 bases and J lost 3, with 21 bases in between. This CDR3 comprises 17 residues. Germline V CDR1 and CDR2: KGHSH, LQKENI. CDR3 residues: CASSPRPPGEPSYEQYF. As DNA, the CDR3 is TGTGCCAGCTCACCTCGGCCCCCGGGGGAACCGAGCTACGAGCAGTACTTC.

The CDR3 DNA reads as TGTGCCAGCAGTTACTTGATTACCAATCAGCCCCAGCATTTT. Translated: CASSYLITNQPQHF. The chain employs TRBV6-2 or TRBV6-3 and TRBJ1-5; D not certain. There are 14 residues in the CDR3. Germline V gene sequence: CDR1 MNHEY, CDR2 SVGEGT. Deletions cut 1 base from V and 3 bases from J, with 7 bases between.

This clonotype was observed many times. This chain joins TRBV2 and TRBJ1-3; D not certain. The CDR3 runs to 10 residues. CDR1 is SNHLY and CDR2 is FYNNEI in the germline V gene. Trimming shortened V by 9 bases and J by 3 bases, and 3 bases separated the two germline ends. CDR3 sequence reads: CASHGNTIYF. The CDR3 nucleotides are TGTGCCAGTCATGGAAACACCATATATTTT.

Notes on this clonotype: The junction and the germline gene differ at one end; a read error may be behind it. The chain recombines TRBV4-2 with TRBJ1-3; tentatively, D is TRBD1 (5 bases). The CDR3 has 16 residues. Germline CDR1 is LGHNA and CDR2 is YNFKEQ. This chain's CDR3 is CASSQAGPSSGYTIYF. CDR3 nucleotide sequence: TGTGCCAGCAGCCAAGCGGGGCCTAGCTCTGGATACACCATATATTTT.

This clonotype came up many times. The DNA for the CDR3 is TGTGCCAGCGACCAGGCGGGAGAAGAGACCCAGTACTTC. It yields the protein CASDQAGEETQYF. The rearrangement links TRBV6-1 to TRBJ2-5, with TRBD2 matching 7 bases. This CDR3 comprises 13 residues. Germline CDR1 is MNHNS and CDR2 is SASEGT. V was clipped by 8 bases and J by 3 bases; unmatched bases: 6.